These 20 T cell receptor beta chains were all obtained from the same sample, sequenced in a study of STAT5B mutations in CD4+ large granular lymphocyte leukemia. Generated by immunoSEQ multiplex PCR, the TCRdb table keeps only in-frame clones and is missing some. This sample has over 35,000 clones, with 80% to 90% found just once. Sequences were obtained from CD4+ T cells from blood buffy coats. The receptors were sampled from a human donor in good health.

This clone was observed a handful of times. CDR3 region: CASSQDGTAGDYGYTF. In DNA, the CDR3 is TGCGCCAGCAGCCAAGATGGTACGGCAGGAGATTATGGCTACACCTTC. The chain has TRBV4-1 and TRBJ1-2; the D is unclear. The CDR3 loop spans 16 amino acids. V was clipped by 0 bases and J by 5 bases, with 16 bases between them. The germline CDR1 and CDR2 sequences are MGHRA and YSYEKL.

This chain links TRBV5-1 with TRBJ2-3, with D possibly being TRBD1 (5 bases). Per germline, CDR1 SGHRS and CDR2 YFSETQ. The V end lost 0 bases, the J end lost 0 bases, and 5 bases lay between the germline ends. This CDR3 has 14 residues. CDR3 in amino acids: CASSLGQSTDTQYF. CDR3 sequence (DNA): TGCGCCAGCAGCTTGGGACAGAGCACAGATACGCAGTATTTT.

V is TRBV28 and J is TRBJ1-1; perhaps TRBD1 as D (6 bases). Germline CDR1 reads MDHEN; CDR2 reads SYDVKM. Trimming took 3 bases from V and 1 from J, leaving 15 bases between them. CDR3 length: 16 amino acids. The CDR3 loop reads CASSFFGGSANTEAFF. DNA for the CDR3: TGTGCCAGCAGTTTTTTTGGGGGCAGCGCGAACACTGAAGCTTTCTTT.

V and J are TRBV5-5 and TRBJ1-1; D uncertain. Germline assignment: CDR1 SGHKS and CDR2 YYEKEE (reference sequence). V dropped 0 bases and J dropped 1 base, with 7 bases sitting between them. The CDR3 is 14 amino acids. The CDR3, as DNA: TGTGCCAGCAGCTTGGGATTGGGGAACACTGAAGCTTTCTTT. Translated, it gives CASSLGLGNTEAFF.

In its sample, this clone was seen a few times. This sequence joins TRBV5-4 and TRBJ1-1; the D is unclear. Between the trimmed V and J ends, which lost 2 bases and 6 bases, there was a span of 11 bases. Germline lookup yields CDR1 SGHNT and CDR2 YYREEE (reference sequence). CDR3 size: 13 residues. CDR3 amino acids: CASSFSLIAEAFF. For the CDR3, the DNA is TGTGCCAGCAGCTTCAGTCTAATAGCTGAAGCTTTCTTT.

In this sample, this clone turned up a few times. V is TRBV5-1 and J is TRBJ1-2; possibly TRBD1 for D (6 bases). There are 13 residues in the CDR3. Trimming removed 7 bases at V and 7 bases at J, with 17 bases between. Germline assignment: CDR1 SGHRS and CDR2 YFSETQ. The DNA of the CDR3 is TGCGCCAGCCATTGGGCCCCAGGGGTTGGCTACACCTTC. As protein: CASHWAPGVGYTF.

This chain joins TRBV19 and TRBJ1-2; 11 positions match TRBD1. V shed 2 bases, J shed 3 bases, and the junction held 5 bases outside the gene matches. The CDR3 spans 16 residues. In germline, CDR1 is LNHDA, CDR2 SQIVND (reference sequence). The CDR3: CASSIPAGQGDYGYTF. In DNA form, the CDR3 reads TGTGCCAGTAGTATACCTGCGGGACAGGGGGACTATGGCTACACCTTC.

Regarding this clone: At one end the junction does not follow the germline gene, possibly because of a read error. The chain has TRBV4-1 and TRBJ2-5, with TRBD2 identical over 7 bases. Germline V gene data show CDR1 as MGHRA and CDR2 as YSYEKL. This CDR3 comprises 14 residues. Written as DNA, the CDR3 is TGCGCCAGCAGCCCCTCTAGCGGCCAAGAGACCCGGTACTTC. Its protein is CASSPSSGQETRYF.

This chain joins TRBV6-4 and TRBJ2-1, with a weak D call TRBD1 (5 bases). Trimming stripped 4 bases from V and 9 bases from J, with 19 bases between. The CDR3 has 15 amino acids. The germline V gene encodes CDR1 MRHNA and CDR2 SNTAGT. CDR3: CASSAWWGSRGEQFF. The CDR3 bases are TGTGCCAGCAGTGCCTGGTGGGGCTCTAGGGGTGAGCAGTTCTTC.

The sample holds a few counts of this clone. This chain links TRBV30 with TRBJ1-5, with D maybe TRBD1 (5 bases). Germline V gene data show CDR1 as GTSNPN and CDR2 as SVGIG (reference sequence). With 2 bases removed from V and 0 bases from J, the gap between germline ends came to 11 bases. The CDR3 is 15 residues long. The CDR3 spells CAWSSQGYSNQPQHF. CDR3 DNA sequence: TGTGCCTGGAGTTCGCAGGGATATAGCAATCAGCCCCAGCATTTT.

The V call is TRBV4-3, the J call TRBJ2-2; D may be TRBD1 or TRBD2 (5 bases each). The germline V and J ends were trimmed by 1 base and 7 bases, with 22 bases remaining between them. The CDR3 totals 18 residues. CDR1 and CDR2 (germline): LGHNA, YSLEER. In nucleotides, the CDR3 is TGCGCCAGCAGCCAAGGGAGGCCCGATGCAACAGGAAACGGGGAGCTGTTTTTT. Translated, it gives CASSQGRPDATGNGELFF.

J is TRBJ2-1 and V is TRBV5-1; the match to TRBD2 covers 8 bases. Trimming removed 4 bases from V and 0 bases from J; junction bases left unmatched: 6. The germline gives CDR1 SGHRS, CDR2 YFSETQ. This CDR3 has 16 amino acids. CDR3 region: CASSPPSGPSYNEQFF. The CDR3 coding sequence is TGCGCCAGCAGCCCCCCTAGCGGGCCCTCCTACAATGAGCAGTTCTTC.

This clone was seen a handful of times. The chain joins TRBV5-4 to TRBJ1-2; no clear D gene. Germline V gene sequence: CDR1 SGHNT, CDR2 YYREEE (reference sequence). The V gene lost 7 bases and the J gene lost 5 bases, with 15 bases spanning the gap. This CDR3 spans 13 amino acids. CDR3 loop: CASGEGGPYGYTF. The CDR3 DNA follows: TGTGCCAGCGGGGAAGGCGGTCCATATGGCTACACCTTC.

V is TRBV5-1 and J is TRBJ1-6; 8 bases line up with TRBD1. Germline loops: CDR1 SGHRS, CDR2 YFSETQ. The CDR3 has 15 residues. J gave up 7 bases and V 0 bases, and 3 bases lay outside the gene matches. CDR3 coding DNA: TGCGCCAGCAGCTTGGGCGACAGGGGAAATTCACCCCTCCACTTT. Translation: CASSLGDRGNSPLHF.

This chain joins TRBV27 and TRBJ2-5; 8 nucleotides agree with TRBD2. This CDR3 comprises 14 residues. Germline V gene lookup returns CDR1 MNHEY and CDR2 SMNVEV (reference sequence). V was pared by 2 bases and J by 5 bases, with 4 bases of the junction left unmatched. The CDR3 DNA reads TGTGCCAGCAGTTTAGGCCGGGGGGGGGAGACCCAGTACTTC. Its translation is CASSLGRGGETQYF.

The chain has TRBV5-1 and TRBJ1-4, with D perhaps TRBD1 (5 bases). The CDR3 contains 15 residues. Looked up from germline, CDR1 is SGHRS and CDR2 is YFSETQ. V dropped 7 bases and J dropped 6 bases, with 19 bases sitting between them. The CDR3 nucleotides read TGCGCCAGCCGGACGGGCGGGGCGGTATATGAAAAACTGTTTTTT. Translated: CASRTGGAVYEKLFF. Together with reference TRBV5-1 and TRBJ1-4, the CDR3 gives the full variable domain: KAGVTQTPRYLIKTRGQQVTLSCSPISGHRSVSWYQQTPGQGLQFLFEYFSETQRNKGNFPGRFSGRQFSNSRSEMNVSTLELGDSALYLCASRTGGAVYEKLFFGSGTQLSVL.

The chain uses TRBV11-1 and TRBJ2-5, with D perhaps assigned TRBD1 or TRBD2 (5 bases each). The CDR3 runs 15 residues. The germline V gene has CDR1 SGHAT and CDR2 FQDESV (reference sequence). V shed 4 bases and J shed 5 bases, with 17 bases lying between them. The CDR3 coding sequence is TGTGCCAGCAGCTCTAGATCGGGGACCGCGGAGACCCAGTACTTC. As protein: CASSSRSGTAETQYF.

V usage is TRBV28 and J usage is TRBJ2-5, with D hard to call. The CDR3 spans 13 residues. Trimming left V 6 bases short and J 4 bases short, with 12 bases between. CDR1 and CDR2 from the germline V gene are MDHEN and SYDVKM. The CDR3 DNA sequence: TGTGCCAGCAGGGCATCCATGGCAGAGACCCAGTACTTC. Amino acid sequence: CASRASMAETQYF. The entire variable domain, with the rest obtained from reference TRBV28 and TRBJ2-5, is as follows: DVKVTQSSRYLVKRTGEKVFLECVQDMDHENMFWYRQDPGLGLRLIYFSYDVKMKEKGDIPEGYSVSREKKERFSLILESASTNQTSMYLCASRASMAETQYFGPGTRLLVL.

The chain carries TRBV29-1 and TRBJ2-5; 11 nucleotides line up with TRBD1. Germline CDR1 SQVTM, CDR2 ANQGSEA. V gave up 5 bases and J gave up 5 bases; unmatched junction bases: 13. This CDR3 is built from 16 residues. Here the CDR3 reads CSVNGRGDRGSETQYF. CDR3 DNA: TGCAGCGTTAACGGTCGCGGGGACAGGGGGTCTGAGACCCAGTACTTC. The whole variable domain, remainder taken from reference TRBV29-1 and TRBJ2-5, is SAVISQKPSRDICQRGTSLTIQCQVDSQVTMMFWYRQQPGQSLTLIATANQGSEATYESGFVIDKFPISRPNLTFSTLTVSNMSPEDSSIYLCSVNGRGDRGSETQYFGPGTRLLVL.

V gene TRBV5-1 combines with J gene TRBJ2-7; weak D call: TRBD2 (5 bases). The CDR3 length is 14 residues. Per the germline V gene, CDR1 is SGHRS and CDR2 is YFSETQ. Trimming took off 4 bases at V and 0 bases at J, with 11 bases between the two ends. The CDR3 region is CASSPGRGSYEQYF. DNA of the CDR3: TGCGCCAGCAGCCCCGGACGGGGCTCCTACGAGCAGTACTTC.